At least ten counts were recorded for the clone carrying this T cell receptor (beta chain). Researchers took RNA transcripts and amplified the TCR beta CDR3 regions from them. First-round RT-PCR of the TCR CDR3 relied on the HTBI primer set. TCRdb ran MiXCR on the multiplex PCR reads and lists one entry per CDR3 protein. The sample carries about 520,000 distinct CDR3 sequences, roughly a quarter recorded once. This CDR3 has 14 residues. V shed 2 bases and J shed 1 base, with 8 bases lying between them. The data were obtained in a study of T cells in Graves' hyperthyroidism and ophthalmopathy. The wider study: Initial diagnosis, before any treatment, was when peripheral blood was collected.

The chain has TRBV12-3 or TRBV12-4 and TRBJ2-5, with unresolved D. The material sequenced was blood. The origin of this receptor is a woman in her twenties or thirties with Graves' ophthalmopathy. The CDR3, as DNA: TGTGCCAGCAGTTTATCAGCACTCCAAGAGACCCAGTACTTC. This codes for CASSLSALQETQYF.